Below, one T cell receptor (beta chain) is given with its context. Trimming shortened V by 5 bases and J by 9 bases, and 14 bases separated the two germline ends. This CDR3 is built from 13 residues. This sample is part of a study of blood T cell repertoires in COVID-19. Produced via immunoSEQ multiplex PCR; TCRdb's table is partial and in-frame only. The sample records roughly 260,000 clones, 88% being singletons. Material: peripheral blood. This receptor was identified in a man aged 60 to 69 who had recovered from COVID-19. The V gene is TRBV12-3 or TRBV12-4, the J gene TRBJ1-5; the D gene is possibly TRBD1 (5 bases). CDR3 sequence: CASSTTGESPQHF. The CDR3 nucleotides read TGTGCCAGCAGTACGACGGGGGAATCGCCCCAGCATTTT.